This paragraph covers one T cell receptor beta chain sequence. Its specificity is unknown. CDR3 size: 14 residues. Trimming removed 5 bases from V and 5 bases from J; junction bases left unmatched: 7. Germline lookup yields CDR1 MDHEN and CDR2 SYDVKM. The data are from a study of T cell responses to AZD1222 COVID-19 vaccine. Study-wide findings and caveats: Only a handful of individuals given AZD1222 were seropositive at baseline. The donor group comprised mostly white British people and more females; the analysis possibly underestimated clonal diversity.

The method was immunoSEQ multiplex PCR; TCRdb's version includes in-frame clones alone and lacks a portion of them. The table includes about 160,000 clones, more than 80% detected once. The TCR originated in an adult in good health. The sample here was peripheral blood, taken on day 0 of AZD1222 vaccination. This chain joins TRBV28 and TRBJ1-2; 8 positions match TRBD1. The CDR3 reads CASSPNRGIYGYTF. The CDR3 DNA is TGTGCCAGCAGTCCAAACAGGGGGATTTATGGCTACACCTTC.